What follows are 27 T cell receptor beta chains derived from one specimen sequenced in a study of Ad26.COV2.S vaccination and SARS-CoV-2 variants. Treatment described: 15 to 20 received Ad26.COV2.S at low or high dose, single or two shots; about 5 received placebo; per-sample allocation not given. After the first vaccine or placebo injection, samples were drawn on day 63. Profiling relied on immunoSEQ multiplex PCR, and the TCRdb table lists in-frame clones only, not all of them. The table includes approximately 350,000 clones, roughly 85% detected once. The input for sequencing was peripheral blood, taken in a trial of Ad26.COV2.S vaccine versus placebo. These receptors all stem from a person between 18 and 60 years old who received the Ad26.COV2.S COVID-19 vaccine or a placebo.

The chain couples TRBV4-1 to TRBJ2-5; D tentatively fits TRBD1 or TRBD2 (5 bases each). CDR1 is MGHRA, CDR2 YSYEKL, per germline. The CDR3 is 17 amino acids. Trimming took off 0 bases at V and 2 bases at J, with 16 bases between the two ends. DNA for the CDR3: TGCGCCAGCAGCCAAGATCGGGGAGACAGACCGCAAGAGACCCAGTACTTC. As protein: CASSQDRGDRPQETQYF.

The gene calls are TRBV5-4 and TRBJ2-2; tentative D call: TRBD2 (5 bases). Germline CDR1 is SGHNT and CDR2 is YYREEE (reference sequence). The CDR3 is 14 residues long. V lost 0 bases and J lost 6, with 9 bases in between. The DNA for the CDR3 is TGTGCCAGCAGCTTGGAGCTAGCCGCCGGGGAGCTGTTTTTT. Encoded protein: CASSLELAAGELFF. The full variable domain, rest sourced from reference TRBV5-4 and TRBJ2-2, is ETGVTQSPTHLIKTRGQQVTLRCSSQSGHNTVSWYQQALGQGPQFIFQYYREEENGRGNFPPRFSGLQFPNYSSELNVNALELDDSALYLCASSLELAAGELFFGEGSRLTVL.

This chain connects TRBV11-2 to TRBJ1-2; 9 bases align to TRBD1. Germline CDR1 SGHAT, CDR2 FQNNGV. Losses at the gene ends were 6 bases for V and 3 bases for J; bases not matched to a gene: 8. The CDR3 spans 15 residues. The CDR3 here is CASRNTGGSDYGYTF. The CDR3 nucleotides read TGTGCCAGCAGGAATACAGGGGGCAGCGACTATGGCTACACCTTC.

The rearrangement links TRBV2 to TRBJ2-3; TRBD2 matches 8 bases. The CDR3 covers 15 residues. Trimming at V came to 11 bases and at J to 0 bases, leaving 10 bases not matched to a gene. Looked up from germline, CDR1 is SNHLY and CDR2 is FYNNEI. The CDR3 DNA is TGTGCCCGGGGGGGGCGGGGCGAAAGCACAGATACGCAGTATTTT. It codes for CARGGRGESTDTQYF.

A few counts support this clone. The V gene is TRBV5-8, the J gene TRBJ2-7; D is unclear. The CDR3 loop spans 14 amino acids. Trimming took 7 bases from V and 6 from J, leaving 20 bases between them. Germline values: CDR1 SGHTS, CDR2 YDEGEE. CDR3 in amino acids: CASSERAPLLEQYF. The CDR3 bases are TGTGCCAGCTCCGAACGGGCCCCTTTACTCGAGCAGTACTTC.

The chain carries TRBV11-2 and TRBJ1-2, with D tentatively TRBD1 (6 bases). The CDR3 totals 17 residues. CDR1 is SGHAT, CDR2 FQNNGV, per germline. Between the trimmed V and J ends, which lost 1 base and 0 bases, there was a span of 15 bases. The CDR3 sequence is CASSLVLGARANYGYTF. CDR3 DNA: TGTGCCAGCAGCTTAGTATTGGGGGCCAGAGCTAACTATGGCTACACCTTC.

Points on this clone: At the DNA level, this CDR3 is encoded by other sequences in the same sample as well. CDR3 bases: TGCAGTGCTAGGAACAGCTATGGCTACACCTTC. Residues: CSARNSYGYTF. The chain is built from TRBV20-1 and TRBJ1-2; D remains ambiguous. Germline assignment: CDR1 DFQATT and CDR2 SNEGSKA (reference sequence). The CDR3 is made up of 11 amino acids. V shed 3 bases and J shed 4 bases, with 6 bases lying between them.

The V call is TRBV12-3 or TRBV12-4, the J call TRBJ1-2; D remains unclear. V was pared by 7 bases and J by 1 base, with 10 bases between. The CDR3 is 13 amino acids. CDR3 nucleotide sequence: TGTGCCAGCACCTTAGGAGTTAACTATGGCTACACCTTC. Its protein product is CASTLGVNYGYTF.

J is TRBJ2-7 and V is TRBV3-1 (or the pseudogene TRBV3-2); D is possibly TRBD1 or TRBD2 (6 bases each). This CDR3 region has 13 residues. Per germline, CDR1 LGHDT and CDR2 YNNKEL (reference sequence). Between the trimmed V and J ends, which lost 4 bases and 10 bases, there was a span of 17 bases. CDR3: CASSPRGASAQYF. In DNA form, the CDR3 reads TGTGCCAGCAGCCCAAGGGGGGCTAGCGCTCAGTACTTC.

The chain joins TRBV2 to TRBJ1-3, with TRBD1 as a possible D gene (5 bases). Trimming stripped 8 bases from V and 4 bases from J, with 24 bases between. Germline V gene lookup returns CDR1 SNHLY and CDR2 FYNNEI. The CDR3 is 17 residues long. CDR3 sequence (DNA): TGTGCCAGCGCGCTGGGCTTGAGGGGTCCGAGAGGAAACACCATATATTTT. Translated, it gives CASALGLRGPRGNTIYF.

This clone was counted between two and nine times. The chain has TRBV28 and TRBJ2-7, with 8 bases fitting TRBD1. The germline V gene has CDR1 MDHEN and CDR2 SYDVKM. The CDR3 covers 14 residues. V was pared by 6 bases and J by 5 bases, with 9 bases of the junction left unmatched. Here the CDR3 reads CASRLAGGGHEQYF. CDR3 in DNA: TGTGCCAGCAGGCTGGCAGGGGGCGGCCACGAGCAGTACTTC.

The rearrangement links TRBV19 to TRBJ1-1; D call uncertain. V was cut by 3 bases and J by 5 bases, with 10 bases left in between. This CDR3 spans 13 amino acids. In germline, CDR1 is LNHDA, CDR2 SQIVND (reference sequence). CDR3 bases: TGTGCCAGTAGTATCCGGGTAACGACTGAAGCTTTCTTT. Translating gives CASSIRVTTEAFF.

This sequence joins TRBV5-1 and TRBJ2-7, with a tentative D call TRBD1 (6 bases). The CDR3 contains 14 residues. V was trimmed by 5 bases and J by 2 bases, leaving 14 bases between them. Germline V gene data show CDR1 as SGHRS and CDR2 as YFSETQ. The CDR3 nucleotides are TGCGCCAGCAGTTCCGGACAGCTTACCTACGAGCAGTACTTC. Protein product: CASSSGQLTYEQYF.

There are a few counts of this clone. J is TRBJ1-6 and V is TRBV12-5; D might be TRBD1 (5 bases). Germline CDR1 LGHNT, CDR2 FRNRAP. The V and J ends lost 1 base and 6 bases respectively, with 10 bases between them. This CDR3 spans 15 amino acids. CDR3 nucleotide sequence: TGTGCTAGTGGTTTGGGGGACGTGGGTAATTCACCCCTCCACTTT. Translated, it gives CASGLGDVGNSPLHF.

V and J are TRBV28 and TRBJ2-1, with D perhaps matching TRBD2 (6 bases). V was clipped by 6 bases and J by 1 base, with 16 bases between them. The CDR3 runs 16 residues. The germline V gene has CDR1 MDHEN and CDR2 SYDVKM. CDR3 DNA sequence: TGTGCCAGCAGCGGCTGGGGGGATAGTTCCTACAATGAGCAGTTCTTC. Its translation is CASSGWGDSSYNEQFF.

The chain uses TRBV3-1 (or the pseudogene TRBV3-2) and TRBJ2-3; no clear D. Trimming shortened V by 0 bases and J by 0 bases, and 4 bases separated the two germline ends. Germline values: CDR1 LGHDT, CDR2 YNNKEL (reference sequence). The CDR3 is 14 residues long. This CDR3 reads CASSQDSSTDTQYF. The CDR3 DNA sequence: TGTGCCAGCAGCCAAGATAGCAGCACAGATACGCAGTATTTT.

The V gene is TRBV7-9, the J gene TRBJ1-1; no clear D. Germline V gives CDR1 SEHNR, CDR2 FQNEAQ (reference sequence). The CDR3 loop spans 14 amino acids. V shed 2 bases and J shed 6 bases, with 13 bases lying between them. The CDR3 sequence: CASSLRESGAEAFF. In DNA form, the CDR3 reads TGTGCCAGCAGCTTACGTGAGTCGGGCGCTGAAGCTTTCTTT.

The V call is TRBV5-4, the J call TRBJ1-5; D is uncertain. Per the germline V gene, CDR1 is SGHNT and CDR2 is YYREEE (reference sequence). Trimming took 4 bases from V and 7 from J, leaving 15 bases between them. There are 14 residues in the CDR3. CDR3 loop: CASSLGPAGQPQHF. The CDR3, as DNA: TGTGCCAGCAGCCTCGGACCGGCGGGGCAGCCCCAGCATTTT.

This clone turned up a few times. The V gene is TRBV5-6, the J gene TRBJ1-5; D call uncertain. Germline lookup yields CDR1 SGHDT and CDR2 YYEEEE. The CDR3 runs 14 residues. Deletions cut 0 bases from V and 7 bases from J, with 11 bases between. The CDR3 sequence is CASSLGAGWQPQHF. CDR3 in DNA: TGTGCCAGCAGCTTGGGGGCGGGCTGGCAGCCCCAGCATTTT.

V gene TRBV20-1 combines with J gene TRBJ2-7; tentative D call: TRBD1 (5 bases). V shed 4 bases and J shed 4 bases, with 14 bases lying between them. The length of the CDR3 is 13 residues. The germline V gene has CDR1 DFQATT and CDR2 SNEGSKA (reference sequence). The CDR3 loop is CSATDRPGYEQYF. As DNA, the CDR3 is TGCAGTGCTACTGACAGACCCGGGTACGAGCAGTACTTC.

This chain joins TRBV7-9 and TRBJ2-4, with TRBD2 identical over 16 bases. The CDR3 runs to 16 residues. Germline-derived CDR1 and CDR2 are SEHNR and FQNEAQ (reference sequence). V lost 5 bases and J lost 9; bases outside the gene matches: 7. The CDR3: CASSLGTSGGAGIQYF. CDR3 in DNA: TGTGCCAGCAGCCTCGGGACTAGCGGGGGGGCAGGCATTCAGTACTTC. The full variable domain, completed using reference TRBV7-9 and TRBJ2-4, is DTGVSQNPRHKITKRGQNVTFRCDPISEHNRLYWYRQTLGQGPEFLTYFQNEAQLEKSRLLSDRFSAERPKGSFSTLEIQRTEQGDSAMYLCASSLGTSGGAGIQYFGAGTRLSVL.

The chain joins TRBV5-1 to TRBJ1-3; no reliable D call. Germline CDR1 is SGHRS and CDR2 is YFSETQ. The CDR3 contains 16 residues. Trimming removed 4 bases at V and 2 bases at J, with 16 bases between. The DNA for the CDR3 is TGCGCCAGCAGCCCGGAGTTGGGAGAAACTGGAAACACCATATATTTT. It is translated as CASSPELGETGNTIYF.

This chain connects TRBV2 to TRBJ1-1, with D maybe TRBD1 (5 bases). Deletions cut 7 bases from V and 0 bases from J, with 15 bases between. Germline V lookup: CDR1 SNHLY, CDR2 FYNNEI. The CDR3 runs to 15 residues. The CDR3 DNA reads TGTGCCAGCACTGTTGGTGGGGGAATGAACACTGAAGCTTTCTTT. It is translated as CASTVGGGMNTEAFF.

The chain is built from TRBV18 and TRBJ2-2; D uncertain. The germline V gene has CDR1 KGHSH and CDR2 LQKENI. V was clipped by 6 bases and J by 4 bases, with 15 bases between them. The CDR3 spans 15 residues. CDR3 region: CASSRQADGTGELFF. In nucleotides, the CDR3 is TGTGCCAGCTCCCGCCAGGCGGACGGCACCGGGGAGCTGTTTTTT.

The chain is built from TRBV5-1 and TRBJ1-1, with D unclear. The CDR3 length is 15 residues. CDR1 and CDR2 from the germline V gene are SGHRS and YFSETQ. V lost 0 bases to trimming and J lost 1 base, with 10 bases between them. The CDR3 reads CASSLASQRNTEAFF. CDR3 bases: TGCGCCAGCAGCTTGGCTTCCCAGAGGAACACTGAAGCTTTCTTT.

CDR3 region: CASSRGEQSPSEQYF. The CDR3 DNA sequence: TGCGCCAGCAGCCGAGGAGAACAGAGTCCCAGCGAGCAGTACTTC. The rearrangement uses TRBV5-1 and TRBJ2-7; D is ambiguous. V lost 4 bases, J lost 6 bases, and 20 bases lay in between. Germline-derived CDR1 and CDR2 are SGHRS and YFSETQ. CDR3 length equals 15 residues.

This clone was seen a handful of times. The chain's CDR3 is CASSPRQGWDTEAFF. CDR3 bases: TGTGCCAGCAGCCCAAGACAGGGTTGGGACACTGAAGCTTTCTTT. This chain connects TRBV7-9 to TRBJ1-1; 7 bases align to TRBD1. CDR3 length: 15 residues. Germline trimming cut 5 bases from V and 3 bases from J; bases unmatched to any gene: 9. Per the germline V gene, CDR1 is SEHNR and CDR2 is FQNEAQ (reference sequence).